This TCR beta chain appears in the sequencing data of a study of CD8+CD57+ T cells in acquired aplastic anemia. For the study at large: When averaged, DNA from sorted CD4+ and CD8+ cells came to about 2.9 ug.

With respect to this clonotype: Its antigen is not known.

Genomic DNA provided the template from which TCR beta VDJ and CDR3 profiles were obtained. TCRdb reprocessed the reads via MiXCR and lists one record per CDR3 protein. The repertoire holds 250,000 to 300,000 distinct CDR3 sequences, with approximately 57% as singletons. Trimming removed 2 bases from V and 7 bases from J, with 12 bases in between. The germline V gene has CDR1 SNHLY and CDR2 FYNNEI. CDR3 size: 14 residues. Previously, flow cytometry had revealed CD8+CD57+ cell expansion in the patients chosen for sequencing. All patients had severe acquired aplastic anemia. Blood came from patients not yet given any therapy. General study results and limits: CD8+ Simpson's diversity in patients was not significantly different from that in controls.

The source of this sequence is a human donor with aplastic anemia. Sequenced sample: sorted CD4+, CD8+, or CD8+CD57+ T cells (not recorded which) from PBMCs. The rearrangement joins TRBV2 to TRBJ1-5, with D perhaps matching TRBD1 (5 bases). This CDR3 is CASSELGERQPQHF. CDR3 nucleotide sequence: TGTGCCAGCAGTGAACTGGGGGAACGGCAGCCCCAGCATTTT.